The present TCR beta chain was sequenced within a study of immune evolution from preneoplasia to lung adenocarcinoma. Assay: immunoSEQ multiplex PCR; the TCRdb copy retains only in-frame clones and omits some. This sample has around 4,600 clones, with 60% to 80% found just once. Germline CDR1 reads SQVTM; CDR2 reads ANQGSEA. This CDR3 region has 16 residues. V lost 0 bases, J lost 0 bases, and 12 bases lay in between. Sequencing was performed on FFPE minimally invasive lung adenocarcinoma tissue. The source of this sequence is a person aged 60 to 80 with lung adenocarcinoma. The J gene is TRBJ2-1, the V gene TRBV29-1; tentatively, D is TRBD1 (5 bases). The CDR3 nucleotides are TGCAGCGTTGAAGATCCAGGGCAGAGCTCCTACAATGAGCAGTTCTTC. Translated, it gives CSVEDPGQSSYNEQFF.